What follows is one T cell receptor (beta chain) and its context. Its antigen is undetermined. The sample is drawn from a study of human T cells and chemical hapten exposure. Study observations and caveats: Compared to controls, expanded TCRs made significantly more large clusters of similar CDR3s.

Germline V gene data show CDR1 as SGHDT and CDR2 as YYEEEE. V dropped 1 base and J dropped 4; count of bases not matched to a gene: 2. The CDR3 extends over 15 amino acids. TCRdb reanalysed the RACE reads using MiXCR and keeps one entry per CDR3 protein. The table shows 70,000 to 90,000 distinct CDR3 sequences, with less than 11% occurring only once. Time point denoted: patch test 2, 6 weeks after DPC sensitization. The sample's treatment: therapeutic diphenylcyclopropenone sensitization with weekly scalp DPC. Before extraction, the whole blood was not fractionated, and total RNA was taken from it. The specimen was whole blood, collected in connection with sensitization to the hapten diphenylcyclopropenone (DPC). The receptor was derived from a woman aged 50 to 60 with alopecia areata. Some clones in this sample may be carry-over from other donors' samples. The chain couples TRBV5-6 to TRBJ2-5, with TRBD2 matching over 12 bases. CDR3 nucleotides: TGTGCCAGCAGCTTGCAACTAGCGGGAGGAGAGACCCAGTACTTC. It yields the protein CASSLQLAGGETQYF.